The 25 T cell receptor beta chains below come from one sample, sequenced in a study of response to subunit inactivated influenza vaccine. TCRdb redid the calling of the RT-PCR reads with MiXCR, one entry per CDR3 protein. The data show 700,000 to 900,000 distinct CDR3 sequences, less than 25% seen once. The sequences come from PBMCs from blood, collected 5 to 6 days after vaccination. These receptors originate from a man aged 50 to 59 who received an inactivated influenza vaccine.

A single count supports this clonotype. The CDR3 protein is CASSALPGQGGETQYF. CDR3 sequence (DNA): TGTGCCAGCAGTGCATTACCGGGACAGGGTGGAGAGACCCAGTACTTC. The J gene is TRBJ2-5, the V gene TRBV28, with TRBD1 matching 9 bases. The CDR3 loop spans 16 amino acids. Germline values: CDR1 MDHEN, CDR2 SYDVKM. V was pared by 5 bases and J by 4 bases, with 11 bases of the junction left unmatched.

For the CDR3, the DNA is TGTGCCAGCAGCTATGGACGCCATAATTCACCCCTCCACTTT. This codes for CASSYGRHNSPLHF. The chain is built from TRBV7-9 and TRBJ1-6; D not certain. Germline CDR1 reads SEHNR; CDR2 reads FQNEAQ (reference sequence). Trimming took off 4 bases at V and 5 bases at J, with 9 bases between the two ends. The CDR3 sequence is 14 residues long.

Of note for this clonotype: Possible read error: a much larger clone is one base away. The rearrangement links TRBV6-1 to TRBJ2-1, with TRBD2 matching over 12 bases. Trimming at V came to 8 bases and at J to 9 bases, leaving 11 bases not matched to a gene. Germline V gene data show CDR1 as MNHNS and CDR2 as SASEGT. The CDR3 runs 15 residues. As DNA, the CDR3 is TGTGCCAGCGGTCAGACTAGCGGGAGCAGGGGTGAGCAGTTCTTC. Its protein is CASGQTSGSRGEQFF.

The chain uses TRBV28 and TRBJ2-4; D is unresolved. The germline V gene has CDR1 MDHEN and CDR2 SYDVKM. The CDR3 runs to 16 residues. V was pared by 4 bases and J by 0 bases, with 13 bases between. The CDR3 sequence is CASSSLQRVAKNIQYF. In nucleotides, the CDR3 is TGTGCCAGCAGTTCACTTCAAAGGGTAGCCAAAAACATTCAGTACTTC.

This rearrangement joins TRBV7-2 to TRBJ2-3; D ambiguous. Trimming cost V 10 bases and J 1 base, with 15 bases left between them. The CDR3 length is 14 residues. CDR1 and CDR2 (germline): SGHTA, FQGNSA. The CDR3 spells CATSVFSGTDTQYF. The CDR3 bases are TGTGCCACCTCAGTGTTTTCGGGCACAGATACGCAGTATTTT.

The genes are TRBV28 and TRBJ2-1, with TRBD2 matching 9 bases. The CDR3 is made up of 15 amino acids. Germline CDR1 reads MDHEN; CDR2 reads SYDVKM. Trimming at V came to 2 bases and at J to 8 bases, leaving 7 bases not matched to a gene. The CDR3 loop reads CASSLGLAGIYEQFF. The CDR3 DNA reads TGTGCCAGCAGTTTAGGGCTAGCGGGGATCTATGAGCAGTTCTTC.

The chain uses TRBV20-1 and TRBJ2-3, with D possibly being TRBD1 (5 bases). The J call may be in error: the DNA end matches TRBJ1-5 better. The CDR3 has 16 residues. The germline CDR1 and CDR2 sequences are DFQATT and SNEGSKA (reference sequence). The CDR3, as DNA: TGCAGTGCTAGGCCCTCCGGGACTTATCCCACAGATACGCAGCATTTT. Translated, it gives CSARPSGTYPTDTQHF.

The rearrangement uses TRBV7-9 and TRBJ1-4; no clear D gene. The CDR3 contains 15 residues. Trimming took 4 bases from V and 0 from J, leaving 9 bases between them. Looked up from germline, CDR1 is SEHNR and CDR2 is FQNEAQ (reference sequence). The CDR3 region is CASSSGLTTNEKLFF. In DNA form, the CDR3 reads TGTGCCAGCAGCTCCGGACTGACAACTAATGAAAAACTGTTTTTT.

In this sample, this clonotype turned up a few times. The rearrangement joins TRBV12-3 or TRBV12-4 to TRBJ2-1; 7 bases match TRBD1. The CDR3 has 14 residues. J gave up 5 bases and V 5 bases, and 6 bases lay outside the gene matches. The CDR3 reads CASSENDRDNEQFF. The CDR3 DNA reads as TGTGCCAGCAGTGAAAACGACAGGGACAATGAGCAGTTCTTC.

The sample holds a few counts of this clonotype. The chain carries TRBV5-1 and TRBJ2-7; tentative D call: TRBD1 (5 bases). CDR3 length equals 14 residues. V lost 2 bases and J 0 bases, leaving 9 bases between the germline ends. The germline V gene has CDR1 SGHRS and CDR2 YFSETQ. The CDR3, as DNA: TGCGCCAGCAGCTTCCGACAGAGCTCCTACGAGCAGTACTTC. Its translation is CASSFRQSSYEQYF.

The V gene is TRBV20-1, the J gene TRBJ1-1, with no clear D. The germline V gene has CDR1 DFQATT and CDR2 SNEGSKA (reference sequence). The germline V and J ends were trimmed by 7 bases and 1 base, with 16 bases remaining between them. The CDR3 totals 14 residues. The CDR3 loop is CSVQVPSKNTEAFF. CDR3 sequence (DNA): TGCAGTGTGCAGGTGCCATCGAAGAACACTGAAGCTTTCTTT.

The chain links TRBV9 to TRBJ2-7; D possibly corresponds to TRBD1 (6 bases). The CDR3 is 15 residues long. The ends were cut back, 3 bases at V and 0 bases at J, with 13 bases in the middle. Per the germline V gene, CDR1 is SGDLS and CDR2 is YYNGEE. This chain's CDR3 is CASSAGTPYSYEQYF. The DNA of the CDR3 is TGTGCCAGCAGCGCCGGGACACCATACTCCTACGAGCAGTACTTC.

The chain joins TRBV20-1 to TRBJ2-5; TRBD2 is a possible D gene (6 bases). V was clipped by 3 bases and J by 4 bases, with 15 bases between them. CDR1 and CDR2 (germline): DFQATT, SNEGSKA (reference sequence). CDR3 size: 14 residues. CDR3 protein: CSASDLRGLETQYF. CDR3 DNA: TGCAGTGCTAGCGACCTAAGGGGACTAGAGACCCAGTACTTC.

This clonotype came up a few times. This rearrangement joins TRBV4-3 to TRBJ2-1, with D possibly TRBD2 on 5 matching bases. CDR1 is LGHNA, CDR2 YSLEER, per germline. This CDR3 has 13 residues. Trimming removed 5 bases at V and 6 bases at J, with 11 bases between. CDR3 bases: TGCGCCAGCAGCACCCTACTAGTCAATGAGCAGTTCTTC. Translating it yields CASSTLLVNEQFF.

This clonotype was seen a handful of times. The chain links TRBV12-3 or TRBV12-4 to TRBJ2-7, with 7 positions matching TRBD1. With V trimmed by 7 bases and J by 5 bases, 5 bases remained unmatched. The CDR3 is 12 amino acids. Here the CDR3 reads CASTKGGHEQYF. Written as DNA, the CDR3 is TGTGCCAGCACAAAAGGGGGCCACGAGCAGTACTTC.

This sequence joins TRBV10-3 and TRBJ1-1; D possibly corresponds to TRBD1 (5 bases). The CDR3 consists of 12 residues. The V end was cut by 4 bases, the J end by 6 bases, with 9 bases between. Germline CDR1 is ENHRY and CDR2 is SYGVKD. The CDR3, as DNA: TGTGCCATCAGTGTTGGGGGTCCTGAAGCTTTCTTT. This gives the protein CAISVGGPEAFF.

This clonotype has only a few counts. The chain combines TRBV29-1 with TRBJ2-1; D unresolved. The CDR3 loop spans 12 amino acids. CDR1 SQVTM and CDR2 ANQGSEA come from the germline V gene. The V end was cut by 7 bases, the J end by 5 bases, with 12 bases between. The CDR3 coding sequence is TGCAGCGGAATGGGTAAGAACAATGAGCAGTTCTTC. This sequence encodes CSGMGKNNEQFF.

The chain carries TRBV19 and TRBJ2-7, with D possibly being TRBD1 (6 bases). CDR1 and CDR2 (germline): LNHDA, SQIVND (reference sequence). Between the trimmed V and J ends, which lost 3 bases and 2 bases, there was a span of 11 bases. The CDR3 loop spans 14 amino acids. The DNA of the CDR3 is TGTGCCAGTAGTATGAGACAGGCCACCTACGAGCAGTACTTC. Translation: CASSMRQATYEQYF.

This clonotype was counted at least ten times. The V gene is TRBV25-1, the J gene TRBJ2-7; the D call may be TRBD1 or TRBD2 (6 bases each). V dropped 1 base and J dropped 6 bases, with 7 bases sitting between them. The CDR3 spans 12 residues. Germline values: CDR1 MGHDK, CDR2 SYGVNS. The CDR3 sequence: CASSEWGAEQYF. The CDR3 bases are TGTGCCAGCAGTGAATGGGGGGCCGAGCAGTACTTC.

This chain links TRBV7-2 with TRBJ2-3, with D maybe TRBD2 (5 bases). Germline CDR1 is SGHTA and CDR2 is FQGNSA. The CDR3 runs to 14 residues. Trimming took off 4 bases at V and 2 bases at J, with 10 bases between the two ends. The DNA of the CDR3 is TGTGCCAGCAGCTGGCCCGGGATCACAGATACGCAGTATTTT. It specifies CASSWPGITDTQYF.

The chain uses TRBV14 and TRBJ2-1; D possibly corresponds to TRBD1 (6 bases). Germline V gene data show CDR1 as SGHDN and CDR2 as FVKESK. Trimming removed 2 bases at V and 5 bases at J, with 10 bases between. The CDR3 runs 14 residues. The CDR3 region is CASSQRGWDNEQFF. The CDR3 nucleotides read TGTGCCAGCAGCCAAAGGGGGTGGGACAATGAGCAGTTCTTC.

Only a few counts were recorded for this clonotype. This chain uses TRBV29-1 with TRBJ2-3; TRBD2 might be the D (5 bases). The length of the CDR3 is 11 residues. Germline values: CDR1 SQVTM, CDR2 ANQGSEA. V lost 3 bases to trimming and J lost 6 bases, with 7 bases between them. Here the CDR3 reads CSVDPSDTQYF. The CDR3 nucleotides are TGCAGCGTTGATCCTAGCGATACGCAGTATTTT.

The rearrangement links TRBV12-3 or TRBV12-4 to TRBJ2-1, with D perhaps matching TRBD2 (5 bases). There are 14 residues in the CDR3. The germline V and J ends were trimmed by 3 bases and 7 bases, with 13 bases remaining between them. This CDR3 reads CASSFSGVRNEQFF. As DNA, the CDR3 is TGTGCCAGCAGTTTCTCCGGGGTCCGGAATGAGCAGTTCTTC.

A few counts support this clonotype. The chain uses TRBV4-3 and TRBJ2-7, with 9 bases that match TRBD1. This CDR3 spans 14 amino acids. Trimming removed 5 bases from V and 3 bases from J; junction bases left unmatched: 5. Germline V lookup: CDR1 LGHNA, CDR2 YSLEER. The CDR3 DNA follows: TGCGCCAGCAGCGCTCGACAGGGGGACTACGAGCAGTACTTC. Translation: CASSARQGDYEQYF.

In this sample, this clonotype turned up a few times. The rearrangement joins TRBV20-1 to TRBJ1-4; D may be TRBD1 (5 bases). The germline V gene encodes CDR1 DFQATT and CDR2 SNEGSKA (reference sequence). The V end lost 0 bases, the J end lost 8 bases, and 13 bases lay between the germline ends. The CDR3 is 14 residues long. Here the CDR3 DNA reads TGCAGTGCTAGAGATATGTCGGGGGTCGAAAAACTGTTTTTT. This codes for CSARDMSGVEKLFF.